This TCR beta chain was profiled in a study of shared clonotypes between healthy human individuals. Study findings and constraints: Few donors limited the genetic and exposure-history diversity represented. Researchers sampled only blood; tissue repertoires likely differ.

Partitioning of CD4+ cells yielded a CD45RA+ naive subset and a CD45RA-negative memory subset. V gave up 1 base and J gave up 2 bases, with 8 bases separating them. The CDR3 runs to 15 residues. The germline gives CDR1 SGHAT, CDR2 FQNNGV. For this clone: What it recognizes is unknown.

TCRdb's table, derived via immunoSEQ multiplex PCR, lists solely in-frame clones and lacks some. The sample comprises 2 million or so clones, about 95% of which are singletons, and roughly 0.13% rests with the top ten. The sequence derives from a man aged 18-30 years in good health. V and J are TRBV11-2 and TRBJ1-4; D call uncertain. Sequenced: naive CD4+ T cells sorted from blood. As for subset: CD45RA+ positively selected. The CDR3 DNA reads as TGTGCCAGCAGCTTAGCGAGGCGGACTAATGAAAAACTGTTTTTT. It is translated as CASSLARRTNEKLFF.